These 17 T cell receptor beta chains were all obtained from the same sample, sequenced in a study of T cell repertoires in cytomegalovirus infection. TCRdb reprocessed the reads via MiXCR and lists one record per CDR3 protein. Counted here are about 240,000 distinct CDR3 sequences, about 12% occurring once; the ten biggest clones make up approximately 1.6%. Sequencing used PBMCs. The receptors shown here come from a human donor in good health (CMV status not recorded). Some clones in this sample may be carry-over from other donors' samples.

This clonotype has at least ten counts. The genes are TRBV7-2 and TRBJ2-1; D remains unclear. The germline CDR1 and CDR2 sequences are SGHTA and FQGNSA. The length of the CDR3 is 18 residues. Trimming took 0 bases from V and 0 from J, leaving 15 bases between them. The CDR3 region is CASSLAVAASSSYNEQFF. The CDR3 nucleotides read TGTGCCAGCAGCTTAGCGGTTGCGGCGTCTAGCTCCTACAATGAGCAGTTCTTC.

Only a few counts were recorded for this clonotype. J is TRBJ1-2 and V is TRBV20-1; the D gene is possibly TRBD1 (6 bases). This CDR3 region has 14 residues. The V gene lost 4 bases and the J gene lost 4 bases, with 16 bases spanning the gap. CDR1 and CDR2 (germline): DFQATT, SNEGSKA (reference sequence). CDR3 region: CSANRGGQGYGYTF. CDR3 in DNA: TGCAGTGCTAACCGGGGGGGGCAGGGCTATGGCTACACCTTC.

The chain recombines TRBV20-1 with TRBJ1-2; 7 bases map to TRBD1. Per the germline V gene, CDR1 is DFQATT and CDR2 is SNEGSKA (reference sequence). The CDR3 is made up of 14 amino acids. The junction had 5 bases not matched to a gene; V was cut back by 0 bases and J by 4 bases. The CDR3 coding sequence is TGCAGTGCTAGAGATCAGGGGGTAGCCTATGGCTACACCTTC. Encoded protein: CSARDQGVAYGYTF.

This clonotype came up many times. The chain combines TRBV6-1 with TRBJ1-3; tentatively, D is TRBD1 (5 bases). Trimming cost V 7 bases and J 4 bases, with 14 bases left between them. CDR3 length: 14 amino acids. Per the germline V gene, CDR1 is MNHNS and CDR2 is SASEGT. The CDR3 DNA follows: TGTGCCAGCATGCGGGGCATTGAAGGAAACACCATATATTTT. Translating gives CASMRGIEGNTIYF.

In the case of this clonotype: It may be a read error: a sequence one base away is much more abundant. The chain recombines TRBV19 with TRBJ1-5; D ambiguous. CDR1 and CDR2 from the germline V gene are LNHDA and SQIVND (reference sequence). The CDR3 is 12 residues long. The CDR3 protein is CTSSIVNQPQHF. The CDR3 DNA sequence: TGTACCAGTAGTATTGTGAATCAGCCCCAGCATTTT. The complete variable domain, with remaining parts taken from reference TRBV19 and TRBJ1-5, reads DGGITQSPKYLFRKEGQNVTLSCEQNLNHDAMYWYRQDPGQGLRLIYYSQIVNDFQKGDIAEGYSVSREKKESFPLTVTSAQKNPTAFYLCTSSIVNQPQHFGDGTRLSIL.

At least ten counts were recorded for this clonotype. The genes are TRBV20-1 and TRBJ1-1, with 8 bases matching TRBD1. CDR3 length: 15 amino acids. Germline V lookup: CDR1 DFQATT, CDR2 SNEGSKA (reference sequence). V lost 0 bases to trimming and J lost 1 base; unmatched junction nucleotides: 4. The CDR3 spells CSARDAGTGNTEAFF. The CDR3 nucleotides read TGCAGTGCTAGAGACGCCGGGACAGGGAACACTGAAGCTTTCTTT.

In its sample, this clonotype was seen a few times. The chain couples TRBV4-3 to TRBJ1-4, with D perhaps TRBD1 (6 bases). Trimming removed 0 bases from V and 3 bases from J, with 11 bases in between. This CDR3 contains 16 residues. CDR1 is LGHNA and CDR2 is YSLEER in the germline V gene. CDR3 DNA sequence: TGCGCCAGCAGCCAAGAAGCGGGGGCGGCTAATGAAAAACTGTTTTTT. Translated: CASSQEAGAANEKLFF.

This clonotype was recorded a few times. The V gene is TRBV4-3, the J gene TRBJ1-4; maybe TRBD1 (5 bases). CDR3 length: 19 amino acids. CDR1 is LGHNA, CDR2 YSLEER, per germline. Trimming took 0 bases from V and 2 from J, leaving 19 bases between them. CDR3 in DNA: TGCGCCAGCAGCCAAGATTGGCGGGGGGAGGGGATGACTAATGAAAAACTGTTTTTT. Its translation: CASSQDWRGEGMTNEKLFF.

This clonotype has at least ten counts. This chain joins TRBV19 and TRBJ2-7; 10 nucleotides line up with TRBD2. V was clipped by 5 bases and J by 3 bases; unmatched bases: 7. Germline V lookup: CDR1 LNHDA, CDR2 SQIVND (reference sequence). CDR3 length: 15 amino acids. CDR3 DNA: TGTGCCAGTAGTCCTCTAGCGGGGGACGACTACGAGCAGTACTTC. Encoded protein: CASSPLAGDDYEQYF.

This clonotype has at least ten counts. The chain employs TRBV5-5 and TRBJ1-2; D is ambiguous. V lost 2 bases to trimming and J lost 6 bases, with 17 bases between them. Germline assignment: CDR1 SGHKS and CDR2 YYEKEE (reference sequence). This CDR3 contains 15 residues. CDR3 coding DNA: TGTGCCAGCAGCTTTACAACGCAACGCTCTCATGGCTACACCTTC. The encoded protein is CASSFTTQRSHGYTF. Drawing the rest from reference TRBV5-5 and TRBJ1-2, the complete variable domain is DAGVTQSPTHLIKTRGQQVTLRCSPISGHKSVSWYQQVLGQGPQFIFQYYEKEERGRGNFPDRFSARQFPNYSSELNVNALLLGDSALYLCASSFTTQRSHGYTFGSGTRLTVV.

This clonotype came up many times. This chain connects TRBV6-1 to TRBJ1-1, with a possible D match to TRBD1 (6 bases). From germline, CDR1 is MNHNS and CDR2 SASEGT. V lost 0 bases and J lost 3, with 14 bases in between. The CDR3 totals 16 residues. The DNA of the CDR3 is TGTGCCAGCAGTGAAGCAGAGACAGGCCAGTACACTGAAGCTTTCTTT. Translating gives CASSEAETGQYTEAFF.

This clonotype showed up many times. This chain joins TRBV19 and TRBJ2-5; TRBD1 matches 9 bases. The CDR3 spans 15 residues. Trimming took 6 bases from V and 3 from J; bases not matched to a gene: 8. Germline V gene lookup returns CDR1 LNHDA and CDR2 SQIVND (reference sequence). The CDR3 DNA follows: TGTGCCAGTAGACTAACCGGGACAGGGAAAGAGACCCAGTACTTC. Its protein is CASRLTGTGKETQYF.

The chain couples TRBV24-1 to TRBJ1-5; TRBD1 might be the D (5 bases). The CDR3 is 15 residues long. In germline, CDR1 is KGHDR, CDR2 SFDVKD. Trimming took 3 bases from V and 0 from J, leaving 8 bases between them. CDR3 coding DNA: TGTGCCACCAGTGATGGGGGGTATAGCAATCAGCCCCAGCATTTT. Translated: CATSDGGYSNQPQHF.

This clonotype has ten or more counts. This chain connects TRBV20-1 to TRBJ1-2; D perhaps matches TRBD1 (6 bases). Trimming left V 8 bases short and J 4 bases short, with 14 bases between. The CDR3 consists of 12 residues. Germline CDR1 and CDR2: DFQATT and SNEGSKA (reference sequence). CDR3 coding DNA: TGCAGTTCCCTACAGGGTGCCTATGGCTACACCTTC. Translated, it gives CSSLQGAYGYTF.

This clonotype was detected only a few times. The chain employs TRBV6-6 and TRBJ1-4; 10 nucleotides align to TRBD1. The germline V gene has CDR1 MNHNY and CDR2 SVGAGI (reference sequence). The V and J ends lost 4 bases and 8 bases, in that order; junction bases with no gene match: 7. The CDR3 sequence is 15 residues long. The CDR3, as DNA: TGTGCCAGCAGTTTATCCGGGACAGGGGACGAAAAACTGTTTTTT. It codes for CASSLSGTGDEKLFF.

This clonotype was counted many times. The rearrangement uses TRBV28 and TRBJ2-2, with TRBD2 matching 10 bases. The CDR3 is 15 residues long. Germline CDR1 and CDR2: MDHEN and SYDVKM. Losses at the gene ends were 8 bases for V and 6 bases for J; bases not matched to a gene: 9. The CDR3 here is CASGSGRPSPGELFF. CDR3 nucleotide sequence: TGTGCCAGCGGTAGCGGGAGGCCTTCCCCCGGGGAGCTGTTTTTT.

This clonotype has a handful of counts. The chain links TRBV2 to TRBJ1-4; D gene uncertain. V shed 6 bases and J shed 7 bases, with 12 bases lying between them. Germline assignment: CDR1 SNHLY and CDR2 FYNNEI. This CDR3 region has 13 residues. For the CDR3, the DNA is TGTGCCAGCAGCACGGACGGATCTGAAAAACTGTTTTTT. This gives the protein CASSTDGSEKLFF.